This entry describes one T cell receptor (beta chain). This receptor's antigen is unknown. No base quality values were provided; no much bigger clone lies one nucleotide off. The sample belongs to a study of OX40 agonist ivuxolimab in advanced cancers. In terms of the full investigation: Ivuxolimab was an agonistic, fully human IgG2 monoclonal antibody directed against OX40 (CD134), a costimulatory receptor. Intravenous ivuxolimab was administered to patients every 2 weeks at six dose levels: 0.01, 0.1, 0.3, 1.5, 3 and 10 mg/kg. Of the approximately 54 patients in dose escalation, 19 had hepatocellular carcinoma, about 15 had melanoma, 9 had renal cell carcinoma and 9 had head and neck cancer. In the dose-escalation cohort, approximately 80% of patients were male, and the mean age was roughly 60 years with a range of 23 to 79. Prior anti-PD-1, anti-PD-L1 or anti-CTLA-4 therapy was permitted, and 40% of dose-escalation patients had received checkpoint inhibitors. Partial responses were achieved by three dose-escalation patients, of whom one had hepatocellular carcinoma and two had cutaneous melanoma. The point of sequencing TCRbeta in the periphery was to test whether ivuxolimab changed TCR sequence diversity and drove clonal T-cell expansion. The paper reports the monotherapy dose-escalation portion (N of about 47 patients) of the phase I ivuxolimab trial.

Per the germline V gene, SGHVS is the CDR1 and FNYEAQ is the CDR2. The germline V and J ends show losses of 4 bases and 3 bases respectively, and no gene match explains 6 bases of the junction. Reading from cysteine to phenylalanine, the CDR3 counts 15 amino acids. Only the CDR3 DNA stays, 45 bases, in frame from base 1. Study-wide conclusions, independent of this receptor: Low levels of normalized T-cell clonal expansion were also seen in some patients who did not respond. At doses of 0.1 to 3.0 mg/kg, clonal expansion of both CD4+ and CD8+ T cells in blood was seen between baseline and week 6. In partial responders in the 0.1-3.0 mg/kg groups, normalized peripheral clonal expansion was found to be among the lowest, especially among CD8+ T cells. After ivuxolimab, CD8+ T cells had more expanded clones than CD4+ T cells on average. The antigen specificity of the peripheral T cells that underwent clonal expansion was not determined.

The trial excluded patients who had a history of autoimmune disease or who were on systemic immunosuppression. In every dose cohort, peripheral blood was drawn for TCR sequencing at baseline, cycle 4 day 1, and cycle 7 day 1. The samples were taken from a phase I, first-in-human, multicenter, open-label dose-escalation trial of ivuxolimab. Adults with locally advanced or metastatic melanoma, renal cell carcinoma, hepatocellular carcinoma or head and neck squamous cell carcinoma were enrolled in the trial. Before TCR sequencing, CD4+ T cells and CD8+ T cells from peripheral blood were sorted into separate populations. Genomic DNA was extracted from sorted cells for sequencing of the TCRbeta CDR3 region. The immunoSEQ Assay was used for sequencing of TCRbeta CDR3 regions. The table was pulled from immuneACCESS by TCRdb, which kept in-frame rearrangements only. Such tables lose some clones; where checked, under half of the loss comes from unresolved V genes, and the rest has no known cause. The sample table records about 30,000 clones; 87% of these occur just once. More than 30% of the sample comes from the top ten.

The clonotype comes from an adult with an advanced solid tumor such as melanoma, head and neck, liver or kidney cancer. The rearranged chain carries TRBV7-6 and TRBJ1-2, with 9 bases in between that match TRBD1. The material was CD4+ or CD8+ T cells sorted from blood, obtained in a trial of the OX40 agonist ivuxolimab. The CDR3 region reads CASSYRQGGYYGYTF. The nucleotides are TGTGCCAGCAGCTATCGACAGGGGGGCTACTATGGCTACACCTTC.